Listed here are 28 T cell receptor beta chains from one sample, sequenced in a study of technical replicates of blood from a handful of donors. The assay was immunoSEQ multiplex PCR, and TCRdb's table has in-frame clones only and misses some. Of 95,000 to 100,000 clones in the sample, approximately 96% were seen once. The sequenced sample consisted of T cells isolated from PBMCs. All receptors derive from a human donor in good health.

The chain carries TRBV15 and TRBJ1-1; the D gene is possibly TRBD1 (6 bases). V shed 0 bases and J shed 2 bases, with 19 bases lying between them. CDR1 and CDR2 (germline): LNHNV, YYDKDF (reference sequence). The CDR3 has 18 amino acids. The CDR3 region has the DNA TGTGCCACCAGCAGAGATCTAGGAGACAGGATTATAAACACTGAAGCTTTCTTT. Translating it yields CATSRDLGDRIINTEAFF.

J is TRBJ2-7 and V is TRBV29-1; 14 bases agree with TRBD2. The germline CDR1 and CDR2 sequences are SQVTM and ANQGSEA. The length of the CDR3 is 13 residues. V shed 4 bases and J 5 bases; nucleotides not matched to a gene: 1. The CDR3 DNA sequence: TGCAGCGTTGGACTAGCGGGAGGGGACGAGCAGTACTTC. Its protein is CSVGLAGGDEQYF.

This clone was counted once. The chain is built from TRBV6-1 and TRBJ1-2, with a tentative D call TRBD1 (6 bases). This CDR3 has 15 residues. The V gene lost 6 bases and the J gene lost 3 bases, with 17 bases spanning the gap. Germline lookup yields CDR1 MNHNS and CDR2 SASEGT. The CDR3, as DNA: TGTGCCAGCAGAATGAACAGGGACCCCTACTATGGCTACACCTTC. This codes for CASRMNRDPYYGYTF.

CDR3 loop: CASSSHNFRGSPYEQYF. CDR3 coding DNA: TGTGCCAGTAGTTCCCATAATTTTCGGGGGTCGCCCTACGAGCAGTACTTC. The chain has TRBV19 and TRBJ2-7; possible D gene TRBD2, 6 bases. Germline lookup yields CDR1 LNHDA and CDR2 SQIVND (reference sequence). This CDR3 is built from 17 residues. V was pared by 5 bases and J by 2 bases, with 22 bases between.

The chain has TRBV19 and TRBJ2-3; D unresolved. CDR1 is LNHDA, CDR2 SQIVND, per germline (reference sequence). Deletions cut 0 bases from V and 1 base from J, with 8 bases between. The CDR3 is made up of 15 amino acids. The CDR3: CASSIEPRGTDTQYF. The CDR3 DNA follows: TGTGCCAGTAGTATAGAGCCTCGGGGCACAGATACGCAGTATTTT.

This clone was detected once. The rearrangement uses TRBV5-1 and TRBJ1-1, with TRBD1 matching 7 bases. V shed 3 bases and J 1 base; nucleotides not matched to a gene: 3. This CDR3 is built from 14 residues. Germline lookup yields CDR1 SGHRS and CDR2 YFSETQ. CDR3 amino acids: CASSYRDRNTEAFF. The DNA for the CDR3 is TGCGCCAGCAGCTACCGGGACAGGAACACTGAAGCTTTCTTT.

V and J are TRBV7-8 and TRBJ1-5; weak D call: TRBD1 (6 bases). The V end lost 5 bases, the J end lost 4 bases, and 9 bases lay between the germline ends. The CDR3 has 13 residues. Germline CDR1 SGHVS, CDR2 FQNEAQ. The CDR3 DNA reads as TGTGCCAGCAGCCCGCAGGGGAATCAGCCCCAGCATTTT. Its protein product is CASSPQGNQPQHF.

The chain employs TRBV2 and TRBJ1-4, with a tentative D call TRBD1 (6 bases). The CDR3 consists of 15 residues. Germline loops: CDR1 SNHLY, CDR2 FYNNEI. The V end was cut by 4 bases, the J end by 4 bases, with 13 bases between. The CDR3 DNA sequence: TGTGCCAGCAGTGCAAGGGACAACGGTAATGAAAAACTGTTTTTT. Translated, it gives CASSARDNGNEKLFF. The full variable domain, completed using reference TRBV2 and TRBJ1-4, is EPEVTQTPSHQVTQMGQEVILRCVPISNHLYFYWYRQILGQKVEFLVSFYNNEISEKSEIFDDQFSVERPDGSNFTLKIRSTKLEDSAMYFCASSARDNGNEKLFFGSGTQLSVL.

For the CDR3, the DNA is TGTGCCAGTTCAAAGGGGGCGAGCACTGAAGCTTTCTTT. This sequence encodes CASSKGASTEAFF. The chain joins TRBV25-1 to TRBJ1-1; 7 bases agree with TRBD1. The germline gives CDR1 MGHDK, CDR2 SYGVNS. The CDR3 spans 13 residues. The J segment lost 4 bases and the V segment lost 9 bases, leaving 8 bases of the junction unmatched.

The genes are TRBV28 and TRBJ2-7; the D is unclear. The CDR3 is made up of 12 amino acids. V was clipped by 10 bases and J by 2 bases, with 12 bases between them. Germline V CDR1 and CDR2: MDHEN, SYDVKM. The CDR3 DNA reads TGTGCCATGCCCGGGTCCCCCTACGAGCAGTACTTC. Its translation is CAMPGSPYEQYF.

This clone appeared once. The J gene is TRBJ2-3, the V gene TRBV6-5, with 10 bases that match TRBD1. The CDR3 is 16 residues long. Germline CDR1 is MNHEY and CDR2 is SVGAGI. Trimming took 4 bases from V and 5 from J; bases not matched to a gene: 9. The CDR3 loop is CASSSTGTGDLDTQYF. In nucleotides, the CDR3 is TGTGCCAGCAGTTCCACCGGGACAGGGGATTTAGATACGCAGTATTTT.

V usage is TRBV6-5 and J usage is TRBJ1-5, with D possibly TRBD1 on 5 matching bases. Trimming cost V 2 bases and J 0 bases, with 8 bases left between them. The CDR3 sequence is 15 residues long. The germline V gene has CDR1 MNHEY and CDR2 SVGAGI. The CDR3 nucleotides read TGTGCCAGCAGTTACGGGGGGGATAGCAATCAGCCCCAGCATTTT. Its protein product is CASSYGGDSNQPQHF.

Comments on this clone: Additional DNA sequences in this sample encode the identical CDR3. V is TRBV5-6 and J is TRBJ2-3, with TRBD1 matching over 7 bases. This CDR3 comprises 14 residues. V trimming: 6 bases; J trimming: 6 bases; junction bases outside the gene matches: 10. The germline V gene has CDR1 SGHDT and CDR2 YYEEEE. The CDR3 coding sequence is TGTGCCAGCACCACACGACAGGGATGGGATACGCAGTATTTT. This sequence encodes CASTTRQGWDTQYF.

The J gene is TRBJ2-7, the V gene TRBV5-6; 9 positions agree with TRBD2. The germline V gene has CDR1 SGHDT and CDR2 YYEEEE. Losses at the gene ends were 2 bases for V and 2 bases for J; bases not matched to a gene: 8. The length of the CDR3 is 16 residues. The CDR3 spells CASSFFARGGAYEQYF. The CDR3 DNA follows: TGTGCCAGCAGCTTCTTTGCTCGCGGGGGGGCCTACGAGCAGTACTTC.

This clone was counted once. The rearrangement links TRBV6-5 to TRBJ2-7; 8 bases map to TRBD2. The length of the CDR3 is 14 residues. Germline trimming cut 5 bases from V and 3 bases from J; bases unmatched to any gene: 6. From germline, CDR1 is MNHEY and CDR2 SVGAGI. The CDR3 region has the DNA TGTGCCAGCAGTCAGCGGGAGAGATACTACGAGCAGTACTTC. It yields the protein CASSQRERYYEQYF.

The CDR3 sequence: CASSLIAGGTYNEQFF. For the CDR3, the DNA is TGTGCCAGCAGCCTTATAGCGGGGGGAACCTACAATGAGCAGTTCTTC. The J gene is TRBJ2-1, the V gene TRBV11-2, with 10 nucleotides matching TRBD2. From germline, CDR1 is SGHAT and CDR2 FQNNGV. The J segment lost 2 bases and the V segment lost 5 bases, leaving 6 bases of the junction unmatched. The CDR3 has 16 residues.

The chain employs TRBV7-8 and TRBJ2-7, with D unresolved. Germline V lookup: CDR1 SGHVS, CDR2 FQNEAQ. With 0 bases removed from V and 4 bases from J, the gap between germline ends came to 7 bases. The CDR3 is 13 amino acids. CDR3 sequence reads: CASSLAYEYEQYF. The CDR3 DNA sequence: TGTGCCAGCAGCTTAGCGTACGAGTACGAGCAGTACTTC.

This clone showed up just once. V usage is TRBV5-1 and J usage is TRBJ1-1; unclear D gene. The CDR3 covers 14 residues. CDR1 and CDR2 (germline): SGHRS, YFSETQ. Trimming took off 2 bases at V and 5 bases at J, with 13 bases between the two ends. The CDR3 here is CASSFGLQGTEAFF. In DNA form, the CDR3 reads TGCGCCAGCAGCTTCGGACTACAAGGTACTGAAGCTTTCTTT.

This chain uses TRBV18 with TRBJ1-1, with D perhaps TRBD1 (5 bases). Trimming shortened V by 0 bases and J by 4 bases, and 9 bases separated the two germline ends. The germline gives CDR1 KGHSH, CDR2 LQKENI. CDR3 size: 14 residues. The CDR3 nucleotides are TGTGCCAGCTCACCACCGATCACAGGCACTGAAGCTTTCTTT. Its translation is CASSPPITGTEAFF.

This clone was counted once. This chain connects TRBV7-8 to TRBJ2-7; 10 bases are shared with TRBD1. V was pared by 1 base and J by 3 bases, with 9 bases of the junction left unmatched. The germline V gene has CDR1 SGHVS and CDR2 FQNEAQ. The CDR3 extends over 17 amino acids. CDR3 sequence (DNA): TGTGCCAGCAGCTTAGGCGGGGGGACAGGGGTTCGCTACGAGCAGTACTTC. It is translated as CASSLGGGTGVRYEQYF.

The rearrangement joins TRBV19 to TRBJ1-5; D remains unclear. Germline loops: CDR1 LNHDA, CDR2 SQIVND (reference sequence). V dropped 4 bases and J dropped 2 bases, with 15 bases sitting between them. The CDR3 length is 16 residues. DNA of the CDR3: TGTGCCAGTAGTACCGAAAGACTGGTGGGCAATCAGCCCCAGCATTTT. Translating gives CASSTERLVGNQPQHF.

The chain joins TRBV2 to TRBJ2-7, with 11 bases aligning to TRBD2. Germline trimming cut 6 bases from V and 3 bases from J; bases unmatched to any gene: 13. CDR1 is SNHLY and CDR2 is FYNNEI in the germline V gene. The CDR3 consists of 17 residues. DNA for the CDR3: TGTGCCAGCAGAGGACTAGCGGGTCTTCGGATAGACTACGAGCAGTACTTC. Translating it yields CASRGLAGLRIDYEQYF.

The chain is built from TRBV5-1 and TRBJ1-2; D gene ambiguous. The germline gives CDR1 SGHRS, CDR2 YFSETQ. Trimming removed 0 bases from V and 4 bases from J, with 16 bases in between. This CDR3 comprises 16 residues. The DNA of the CDR3 is TGCGCCAGCAGCTTGGGGCGGGCGAAGGAACCCTATGGCTACACCTTC. Protein: CASSLGRAKEPYGYTF.

This clone is a singleton in its sample. This chain joins TRBV5-1 and TRBJ2-6; 8 nucleotides match TRBD1. V lost 8 bases to trimming and J lost 0 bases; unmatched junction nucleotides: 7. The germline CDR1 and CDR2 sequences are SGHRS and YFSETQ. This CDR3 has 16 amino acids. CDR3 sequence reads: CASQTGVSSGANVLTF. The CDR3 region has the DNA TGCGCCAGTCAGACAGGGGTCAGCTCTGGGGCCAACGTCCTGACTTTC.

The sample holds one count of this clone. The chain joins TRBV7-6 to TRBJ2-7; TRBD2 matches 12 bases. Trimming at V came to 4 bases and at J to 4 bases, leaving 5 bases not matched to a gene. The germline CDR1 and CDR2 sequences are SGHVS and FNYEAQ. This CDR3 is 15 amino acids long. The DNA of the CDR3 is TGTGCCAGCAGCTCCCTAGCGGGAGGGCCGTACGAGCAGTACTTC. Its protein is CASSSLAGGPYEQYF. Drawing the rest from reference TRBV7-6 and TRBJ2-7, the complete variable domain is GAGVSQSPRYKVTKRGQDVALRCDPISGHVSLYWYRQALGQGPEFLTYFNYEAQQDKSGLPNDRFSAERPEGSISTLTIQRTEQRDSAMYRCASSSLAGGPYEQYFGPGTRLTVT.

V is TRBV28 and J is TRBJ2-7; no clear D gene. The germline V gene encodes CDR1 MDHEN and CDR2 SYDVKM. This CDR3 is 21 amino acids long. Trimming pared 1 base from V and 0 bases from J, leaving 28 bases between. The CDR3 DNA reads TGTGCCAGCAGTTTATCTCAAACCAGCTACCGGGTCTACCGAAGCTCCTACGAGCAGTACTTC. Translation: CASSLSQTSYRVYRSSYEQYF.

This clone is a singleton in its sample. The CDR3 here is CASSIGEVASGANVLTF. The CDR3 nucleotides read TGTGCCAGTAGTATAGGGGAGGTCGCCTCTGGGGCCAACGTCCTGACTTTC. The rearrangement uses TRBV19 and TRBJ2-6, with D perhaps TRBD2 (6 bases). The CDR3 length is 17 residues. Between the trimmed V and J ends, which lost 1 base and 0 bases, there was a span of 10 bases. From germline, CDR1 is LNHDA and CDR2 SQIVND (reference sequence).

The chain combines TRBV19 with TRBJ2-7; unclear D gene. With 2 bases removed from V and 0 bases from J, the gap between germline ends came to 8 bases. Germline V CDR1 and CDR2: LNHDA, SQIVND (reference sequence). The CDR3 has 14 amino acids. The CDR3 is CASSIQKSSYEQYF. Written as DNA, the CDR3 is TGTGCCAGTAGTATACAGAAAAGCTCCTACGAGCAGTACTTC.